This TCR beta chain was obtained from a study of cytomegalovirus exposure and HLA in healthy donors. Points from the study as a whole: TCR beta V- and J-gene trimming, according to a later analysis, was linked to a missense DCLRE1C variant.

60 Vbeta and 13 Jbeta primers were used in PCR. Profiled with immunoSEQ multiplex PCR; TCRdb holds only in-frame clones, not every one. In the table there are 200,000 to 250,000 clones, 80% to 90% of which are singletons. This clone was observed a handful of times. Antigen specificity is unknown. Sequenced input: PBMCs. The receptor comes from a man in his thirties or forties in good health and CMV-seronegative.

Written as DNA, the CDR3 is TGTGCCAGCAGTTACGGACAAGCCGATACGCAGTATTTT. Protein: CASSYGQADTQYF. The genes are TRBV6-6 and TRBJ2-3; TRBD1 is a possible D gene (5 bases). The CDR3 spans 13 residues. V was shortened by 2 bases and J by 6 bases, with 9 bases between the two germline ends. The germline V gene has CDR1 MNHNY and CDR2 SVGAGI (reference sequence).